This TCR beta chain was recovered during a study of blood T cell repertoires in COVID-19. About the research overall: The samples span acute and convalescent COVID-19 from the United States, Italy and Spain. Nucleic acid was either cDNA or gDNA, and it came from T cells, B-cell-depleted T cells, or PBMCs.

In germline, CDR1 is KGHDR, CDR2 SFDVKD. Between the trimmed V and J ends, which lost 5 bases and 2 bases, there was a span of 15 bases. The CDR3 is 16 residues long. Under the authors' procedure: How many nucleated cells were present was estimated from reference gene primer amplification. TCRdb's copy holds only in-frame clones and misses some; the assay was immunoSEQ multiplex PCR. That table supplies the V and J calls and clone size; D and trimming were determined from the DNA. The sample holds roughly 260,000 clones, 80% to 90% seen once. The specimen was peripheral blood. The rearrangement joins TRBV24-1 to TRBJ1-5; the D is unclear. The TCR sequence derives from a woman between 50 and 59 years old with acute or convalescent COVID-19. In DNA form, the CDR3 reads TGTGCCACCAGTGCAACGGACCGGGGTCGCAATCAGCCCCAGCATTTT. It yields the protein CATSATDRGRNQPQHF.